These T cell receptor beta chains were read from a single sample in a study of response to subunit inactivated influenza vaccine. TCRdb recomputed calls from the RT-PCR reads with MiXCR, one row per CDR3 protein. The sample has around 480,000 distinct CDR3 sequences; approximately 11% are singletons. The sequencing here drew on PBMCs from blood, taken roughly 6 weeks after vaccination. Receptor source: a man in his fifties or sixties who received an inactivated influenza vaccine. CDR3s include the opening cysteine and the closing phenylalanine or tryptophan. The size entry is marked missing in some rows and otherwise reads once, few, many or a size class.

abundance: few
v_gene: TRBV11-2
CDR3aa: CASSFMGYLEQFF

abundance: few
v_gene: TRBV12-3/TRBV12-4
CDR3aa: CASSSRGATQPQHF

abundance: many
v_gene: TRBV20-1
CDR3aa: CSARGLAVRVGEQFF

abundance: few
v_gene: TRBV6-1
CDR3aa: CASNAQGARETQYF

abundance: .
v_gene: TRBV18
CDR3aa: CASSRERTGELFF

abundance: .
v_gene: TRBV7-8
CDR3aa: CASSLARGTYEQYF

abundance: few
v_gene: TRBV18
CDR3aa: CASSTSRTSGSVSKNIQYF

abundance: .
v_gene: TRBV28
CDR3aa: CASSWDGLLGANVLTF

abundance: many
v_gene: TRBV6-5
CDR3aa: CASSTMGEQYF

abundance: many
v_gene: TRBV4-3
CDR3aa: CASSQMGESYEQYF

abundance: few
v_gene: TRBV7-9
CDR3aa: CATQGLQNIQYF

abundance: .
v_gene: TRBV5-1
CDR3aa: CASRTSGQGFSPLHF

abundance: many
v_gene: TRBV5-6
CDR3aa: CASSVSGRGRQPQHF

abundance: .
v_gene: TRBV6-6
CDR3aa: CASSRVRNNEQFF

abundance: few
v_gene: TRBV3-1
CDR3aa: CASSQVLAGASNYEQYF

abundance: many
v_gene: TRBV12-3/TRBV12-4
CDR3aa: CASSQGPSGSGETQYF

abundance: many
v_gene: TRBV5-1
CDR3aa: CASSPLPGRRELFF

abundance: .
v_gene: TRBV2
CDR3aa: CASSEWENYTF

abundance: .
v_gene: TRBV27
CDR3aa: CASSYLGFSGANVLTF

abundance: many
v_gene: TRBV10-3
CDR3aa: CAISSGTSGSFHEQYF

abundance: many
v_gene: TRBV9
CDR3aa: CASSEGMVGGYTF

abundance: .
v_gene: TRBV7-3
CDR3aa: CASRRGTANTGELFF

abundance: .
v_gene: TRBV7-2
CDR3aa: CASSFQGAGTGELFF

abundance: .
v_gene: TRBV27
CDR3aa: CASSLLQGAGGYTF

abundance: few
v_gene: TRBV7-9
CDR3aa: CASRHRDLYTGELFF

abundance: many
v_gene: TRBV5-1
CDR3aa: CASRQTSGEYNEQFF

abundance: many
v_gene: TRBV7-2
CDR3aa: CASSLRGTDYFQETQYF

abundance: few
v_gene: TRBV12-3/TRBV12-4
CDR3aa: CASSSRSGTGGYEQYF

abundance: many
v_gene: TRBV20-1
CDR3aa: CSAKKGQDNEQFF

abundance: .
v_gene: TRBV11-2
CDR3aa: CASSPRGTEKLFF

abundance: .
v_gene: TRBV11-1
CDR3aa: CASSSSLRGSSTDTQYF

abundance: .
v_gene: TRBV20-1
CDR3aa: CSAHINGGEGNEQFF

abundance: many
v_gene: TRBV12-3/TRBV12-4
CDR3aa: CASSPWDVSKGTQYF

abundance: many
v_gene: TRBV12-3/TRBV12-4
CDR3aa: CASTGTPLGEKLFF

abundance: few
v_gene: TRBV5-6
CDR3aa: CASSLWYGVAKNIQYF

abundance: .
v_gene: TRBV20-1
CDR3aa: CSASPGSGKEQYF

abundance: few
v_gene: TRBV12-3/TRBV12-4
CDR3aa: CASSFTARHNEQFF

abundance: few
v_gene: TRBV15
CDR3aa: CATSSRRVRIEPTDTQYF

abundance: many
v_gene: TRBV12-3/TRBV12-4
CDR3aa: CASSWNALETQYF

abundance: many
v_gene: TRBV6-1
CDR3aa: CASSRTGAGANVLTF